This TCR beta chain was identified during a study of cytomegalovirus exposure and HLA in healthy donors. Germline CDR1 and CDR2: GTSNPN and SVGIG (reference sequence). Losses at the gene ends were 5 bases for V and 0 bases for J; bases not matched to a gene: 6. The CDR3 spans 14 residues. Researchers ran the PCR with 60 Vbeta and 13 Jbeta primers. Repertoires were generated with immunoSEQ multiplex PCR, while TCRdb's copy carries only in-frame clones and drops some. This repertoire shows about 130,000 clones, less than 85% found once; its top ten account for approximately 4%. Healthy people donating bone marrow made up the donors.

This clonotype was obtained from a man younger than 30 in good health and CMV-seropositive. Sequenced: PBMCs. This chain uses TRBV30 with TRBJ1-2; 7 bases fit TRBD1. The CDR3 region is CAWEQGFPNYGYTF. The DNA for the CDR3 is TGTGCCTGGGAACAGGGGTTCCCTAACTATGGCTACACCTTC.